Below are 26 T cell receptor beta chains sequenced from a single sample in a study of blood T cell repertoires in COVID-19. Using immunoSEQ multiplex PCR, the repertoire was profiled, and TCRdb retains in-frame clones only, with some absent. Altogether around 220,000 clones are present, about 83% being singletons, with the ten largest covering approximately 6.2%. The source material was PBMCs or T cells enriched from blood (not recorded which). The source is a woman between 40 and 55 years old who had recovered from COVID-19.

J is TRBJ1-2 and V is TRBV24-1; TRBD1 matches at 8 bases. V gave up 4 bases and J gave up 5 bases; unmatched junction bases: 5. The CDR3 has 14 residues. Germline V gives CDR1 KGHDR, CDR2 SFDVKD. The CDR3 spells CATSDPRTGYGYTF. The CDR3 region has the DNA TGTGCCACCAGTGACCCCCGGACAGGGTATGGCTACACCTTC.

The chain uses TRBV9 and TRBJ2-1; TRBD1 is a possible D gene (6 bases). V lost 0 bases and J lost 3, with 10 bases in between. The CDR3 consists of 15 residues. Germline assignment: CDR1 SGDLS and CDR2 YYNGEE. The CDR3 loop reads CASSVDRVGYNEQFF. CDR3 sequence (DNA): TGTGCCAGCAGCGTAGACAGGGTAGGCTACAATGAGCAGTTCTTC.

The gene calls are TRBV6-2 or TRBV6-3 and TRBJ2-3, with TRBD2 identical over 9 bases. The CDR3 covers 16 residues. The junction had 7 bases not matched to a gene; V was cut back by 0 bases and J by 6 bases. Germline CDR1 and CDR2: MNHEY and SVGEGT. The CDR3 nucleotides read TGTGCCAGCAGTTACTCTATAGCGGGAGAAGGGGATACGCAGTATTTT. This translates into CASSYSIAGEGDTQYF.

V and J are TRBV10-3 and TRBJ1-1; no clear D. Germline V gene sequence: CDR1 ENHRY, CDR2 SYGVKD. This CDR3 is built from 13 residues. V shed 10 bases and J shed 7 bases, with 19 bases lying between them. The CDR3 DNA sequence: TGTGCCACCACGGACCGGAGGGCCAGTGAAGCTTTCTTT. It specifies CATTDRRASEAFF.

J is TRBJ1-5 and V is TRBV6-2 or TRBV6-3; maybe TRBD1 (5 bases). Germline CDR1 and CDR2: MNHEY and SVGEGT. CDR3 length: 17 residues. V lost 0 bases, J lost 1 base, and 13 bases lay in between. The CDR3 reads CASSYSGWRGSNQPQHF. For the CDR3, the DNA is TGTGCCAGCAGTTACTCAGGTTGGAGGGGAAGCAATCAGCCCCAGCATTTT.

The V and J genes are TRBV28 and TRBJ1-5, with TRBD1 matching 7 bases. Trimming took 6 bases from V and 6 from J; bases not matched to a gene: 11. CDR1 is MDHEN and CDR2 is SYDVKM in the germline V gene. The CDR3 is made up of 15 amino acids. In DNA, the CDR3 is TGTGCCAGCAGATATCACAGGGGATCTGGTCAGCCCCAGCATTTT. Translation gives CASRYHRGSGQPQHF.

The chain is built from TRBV18 and TRBJ1-2; D is possibly TRBD1 (6 bases). Germline V gene lookup returns CDR1 KGHSH and CDR2 LQKENI. This CDR3 has 15 amino acids. Deletions cut 2 bases from V and 0 bases from J, with 10 bases between. Written as DNA, the CDR3 is TGTGCCAGCTCACCAGGGGGCGCAGCTAACTATGGCTACACCTTC. Its protein product is CASSPGGAANYGYTF.

The V and J genes are TRBV23-1 and TRBJ1-4; 7 bases fit TRBD1. TRBV23-1 is an ORF, with its function uncertain. Unmatched junction bases numbered 9, after V lost 6 bases and J lost 8 bases. The CDR3 has 14 amino acids. The CDR3 DNA sequence: TGCGCCAGCAGACGAACAGGGGTGGGAGAAAAACTGTTTTTT. Amino acids: CASRRTGVGEKLFF.

This clone was seen a single time. The V gene is TRBV4-1, the J gene TRBJ2-3, with 10 bases lining up with TRBD2. The CDR3 totals 18 residues. Germline CDR1 reads MGHRA; CDR2 reads YSYEKL. Trimming cost V 4 bases and J 3 bases; bases outside gene matches: 13. This chain's CDR3 is CASSLGLAGGHSTDTQYF. For the CDR3, the DNA is TGCGCCAGCAGCCTTGGATTAGCGGGAGGACACAGTACAGATACGCAGTATTTT.

This chain uses TRBV6-2 or TRBV6-3 with TRBJ1-1; tentatively, D is TRBD1 (6 bases). Germline CDR1 MNHEY, CDR2 SVGEGT. V was shortened by 2 bases and J by 6 bases, with 7 bases between the two germline ends. The CDR3 has 12 residues. CDR3 coding DNA: TGTGCCAGCAGTTACGGGGGCGCTGAAGCTTTCTTT. Translation: CASSYGGAEAFF.

The count of this clone is one. The CDR3 sequence is CASSLGGQGAYEQYF. CDR3 DNA: TGTGCCAGCAGCTTGGGAGGACAGGGGGCCTACGAGCAGTACTTC. The chain has TRBV7-2 and TRBJ2-7; 10 nucleotides line up with TRBD1. Germline V CDR1 and CDR2: SGHTA, FQGNSA. V lost 3 bases, J lost 2 bases, and 4 bases stayed unmatched. CDR3 length equals 15 residues. Supplemented by reference TRBV7-2 and TRBJ2-7, the full variable domain reads GAGVSQSPSNKVTEKGKDVELRCDPISGHTALYWYRQSLGQGLEFLIYFQGNSAPDKSGLPSDRFSAERTGGSVSTLTIQRTQQEDSAVYLCASSLGGQGAYEQYFGPGTRLTVT.

The chain is built from TRBV7-3 and TRBJ2-2, with D perhaps matching TRBD2 (6 bases). V was cut by 6 bases and J by 0 bases, with 17 bases left in between. Germline-derived CDR1 and CDR2 are SGHTA and FQGTGA. The CDR3 sequence is 17 residues long. CDR3 in DNA: TGTGCCAGCAGTCCATGGGCGGGGAGCACGAACACCGGGGAGCTGTTTTTT. Translated: CASSPWAGSTNTGELFF. Full variable domain (rest looked up from reference TRBV7-3 and TRBJ2-2): GAGVSQTPSNKVTEKGKYVELRCDPISGHTALYWYRQSLGQGPEFLIYFQGTGAADDSGLPNDRFFAVRPEGSVSTLKIQRTERGDSAVYLCASSPWAGSTNTGELFFGEGSRLTVL.

V and J are TRBV2 and TRBJ2-5; 7 bases agree with TRBD1. V shed 7 bases and J 4 bases; nucleotides not matched to a gene: 0. The CDR3 loop spans 11 amino acids. Germline CDR1 SNHLY, CDR2 FYNNEI. The CDR3 here is CASTGGETQYF. Written as DNA, the CDR3 is TGTGCCAGCACAGGGGGAGAGACCCAGTACTTC.

Written as DNA, the CDR3 is TGCGCCAGCACCCCCACAAGCGGGATCCTTCCTTCCTACAATGAGCAGTTCTTC. Translating gives CASTPTSGILPSYNEQFF. This chain links TRBV5-1 with TRBJ2-1; 7 nucleotides align to TRBD2. J gave up 1 base and V 6 bases, and 16 bases lay outside the gene matches. The germline gives CDR1 SGHRS, CDR2 YFSETQ. The CDR3 is 18 residues long.

The gene calls are TRBV5-6 and TRBJ1-2, with D hard to call. Germline V lookup: CDR1 SGHDT, CDR2 YYEEEE. The ends were cut back, 1 base at V and 2 bases at J, with 3 bases in the middle. The CDR3 has 12 residues. Here the CDR3 reads CASSLTNYGYTF. DNA for the CDR3: TGTGCCAGCAGCTTGACAAACTATGGCTACACCTTC.

The rearrangement joins TRBV9 to TRBJ2-1; possibly TRBD1 for D (5 bases). Trimming cost V 0 bases and J 8 bases, with 9 bases left between them. CDR3 size: 13 residues. Germline lookup yields CDR1 SGDLS and CDR2 YYNGEE. CDR3 sequence reads: CASSVGGNDEQFF. CDR3 nucleotide sequence: TGTGCCAGCAGCGTAGGGGGCAACGATGAGCAGTTCTTC.

The genes are TRBV24-1 and TRBJ2-6, with a possible D match to TRBD2 (5 bases). Per germline, CDR1 KGHDR and CDR2 SFDVKD. The CDR3 has 17 amino acids. The CDR3: CRLTTGSLVLGANVLTF. As DNA, the CDR3 is TGTCGACTAACCACCGGATCTTTAGTTCTTGGGGCCAACGTCCTGACTTTC.

This clone was detected once. The chain's CDR3 is CASSSRDSSSYNEQFF. The CDR3 region has the DNA TGTGCCAGCAGCTCCCGGGACTCGAGCTCCTACAATGAGCAGTTCTTC. This rearrangement joins TRBV11-3 to TRBJ2-1; D is possibly TRBD2 (6 bases). CDR3 size: 16 residues. The V end lost 4 bases, the J end lost 0 bases, and 13 bases lay between the germline ends. The germline CDR1 and CDR2 sequences are SGHNT and YENEEA.

V and J are TRBV23-1 and TRBJ2-7; 10 bases fit TRBD2. TRBV23-1 is an open reading frame, and its role is uncertain. With V trimmed by 0 bases and J by 7 bases, 12 bases remained unmatched. The CDR3 is 17 residues long. The CDR3 DNA reads as TGCGCCAGCAGTCAATCGCTAGCGGGAGAGCCCCGAGGAGAGCAGTACGTC. Translation gives CASSQSLAGEPRGEQYV.

The chain links TRBV4-2 to TRBJ2-7, with 7 bases fitting TRBD2. From germline, CDR1 is LGHNA and CDR2 YNFKEQ. This CDR3 region has 16 residues. Losses at the gene ends were 0 bases for V and 4 bases for J; bases not matched to a gene: 9. Here the CDR3 reads CASSQDRGLSSYEQYF. The CDR3 coding sequence is TGTGCCAGCAGCCAAGATCGGGGACTAAGTTCATACGAGCAGTACTTC.

The chain links TRBV28 to TRBJ1-1; 7 positions match TRBD1. Germline V gene data show CDR1 as MDHEN and CDR2 as SYDVKM. J gave up 0 bases and V 3 bases, and 16 bases lay outside the gene matches. The CDR3 contains 19 residues. This chain's CDR3 is CASSFPNTGDGAMNTEAFF. Here the CDR3 DNA reads TGTGCCAGCAGTTTTCCCAACACAGGGGATGGAGCTATGAACACTGAAGCTTTCTTT.

The genes are TRBV4-3 and TRBJ1-1; weak D call: TRBD1 (5 bases). The CDR3 totals 15 residues. Trimming cost V 3 bases and J 5 bases, with 16 bases left between them. Germline V gives CDR1 LGHNA, CDR2 YSLEER. The CDR3 sequence is CASSQGVRGETEAFF. CDR3 DNA: TGCGCCAGCAGCCAGGGGGTACGGGGGGAGACTGAAGCTTTCTTT.

The chain links TRBV18 to TRBJ1-4; tentatively, D is TRBD1 (6 bases). The CDR3 length is 16 residues. Between the trimmed V and J ends, which lost 3 bases and 7 bases, there was a span of 18 bases. Germline assignment: CDR1 KGHSH and CDR2 LQKENI. Here the CDR3 reads CASSPTTRGGGEKLFF. The CDR3 DNA sequence: TGTGCCAGCTCACCCACCACGAGAGGGGGGGGTGAAAAACTGTTTTTT.

This clone was detected only a few times. The genes are TRBV7-8 and TRBJ2-7; the match to TRBD2 covers 8 bases. The germline CDR1 and CDR2 sequences are SGHVS and FQNEAQ. The CDR3 is made up of 12 amino acids. The junction had 8 bases not matched to a gene; V was cut back by 5 bases and J by 11 bases. Here the CDR3 DNA reads TGTGCCAGCAGCCTAGATTACGGGGGGGAGTACTTC. It translates to CASSLDYGGEYF.

V usage is TRBV4-1 and J usage is TRBJ2-1, with TRBD1 matching over 7 bases. V was pared by 10 bases and J by 0 bases, with 3 bases of the junction left unmatched. The CDR3 runs 13 residues. Germline CDR1 reads MGHRA; CDR2 reads YSYEKL. CDR3 protein: CATRDSSYNEQFF. The CDR3 nucleotides are TGCGCCACCAGGGACAGCTCCTACAATGAGCAGTTCTTC.

This clone has just one count. V gene TRBV5-6 combines with J gene TRBJ1-1, with unresolved D. The CDR3 has 13 residues. Germline CDR1 SGHDT, CDR2 YYEEEE. Trimming pared 1 base from V and 7 bases from J, leaving 11 bases between. CDR3 in DNA: TGTGCCAGCAGCTTGCTAATGGGGAGTGAAGCTTTCTTT. Protein product: CASSLLMGSEAFF.